This is a list of T cell receptor beta chains from one sample in a study of immune evolution from preneoplasia to lung adenocarcinoma. Measured with immunoSEQ multiplex PCR; TCRdb has only the in-frame clones, and not every one. The table lists 5,500 to 7,500 clones, about 79% of them singletons. Sequencing was done on a sample of FFPE minimally invasive lung adenocarcinoma tissue. The receptors derive from a person aged 60-79 years with lung adenocarcinoma. Each CDR3 is given with its conserved first and last residue. A D gene is named only where the DNA matches it firmly. Expanded clones get a size class; other rows say once, few or many, or leave the size out.

cdr3_nt: TGTGCCAGCAGCGTAGGTACACTCACAGGGGAAGCTTTCTTT
cdr3_aa: CASSVGTLTGEAFF
j_call: TRBJ1-1
clone_size: -
v_call: TRBV9
d_call: -

cdr3_nt: TGTGCCAGCAGGACCCGGGGGCCCCACGAGCAGTACTTC
cdr3_aa: CASRTRGPHEQYF
j_call: TRBJ2-7
clone_size: -
v_call: TRBV2
d_call: -

cdr3_nt: TGTGCCAGCAGCTTGCCAGGCTTGAACACTGAAGCTTTCTTT
cdr3_aa: CASSLPGLNTEAFF
j_call: TRBJ1-1
clone_size: few
v_call: TRBV5-4
d_call: -

cdr3_nt: TGTGCCAGCAGCAGAGGTGGCGGCTATGGCTACACCTTC
cdr3_aa: CASSRGGGYGYTF
j_call: TRBJ1-2
clone_size: -
v_call: TRBV7-2
d_call: -

cdr3_nt: TGTGCCACCACGAGCGGCAGGGTAGACACCGGGGAGCTGTTTTTT
cdr3_aa: CATTSGRVDTGELFF
j_call: TRBJ2-2
clone_size: -
v_call: TRBV15
d_call: -

cdr3_nt: TGTGCCAGCAGCTCCGGTGGTAACTATGGCTACACCTTC
cdr3_aa: CASSSGGNYGYTF
j_call: TRBJ1-2
clone_size: -
v_call: TRBV5-5
d_call: -

cdr3_nt: TGTGCCAGTAGTGCCCTGGGGCCGACATATAGCAATCAGCCCCAGCATTTT
cdr3_aa: CASSALGPTYSNQPQHF
j_call: TRBJ1-5
clone_size: -
v_call: TRBV19
d_call: -

cdr3_nt: TGTGCCAGCAGCCGCAGCGAGAGACAGGGGGCTAATGAAAAACTGTTTTTT
cdr3_aa: CASSRSERQGANEKLFF
j_call: TRBJ1-4
clone_size: -
v_call: TRBV16
d_call: TRBD1

cdr3_nt: TGTGCCAGCACCCAAGGGGGGGTAACCTACGAGCAGTACTTC
cdr3_aa: CASTQGGVTYEQYF
j_call: TRBJ2-7
clone_size: -
v_call: TRBV2
d_call: -

cdr3_nt: TGTGCCAGCAGCTTTAGCGGAAAAAACATTCAGTACTTC
cdr3_aa: CASSFSGKNIQYF
j_call: TRBJ2-4
clone_size: -
v_call: TRBV7-9
d_call: -

cdr3_nt: TGTGCCTGGAGTGTAAGCAGGGATAATTCACCCCTCCACTTT
cdr3_aa: CAWSVSRDNSPLHF
j_call: TRBJ1-6
clone_size: -
v_call: TRBV30
d_call: -

cdr3_nt: TGCGCCAGCAGCCCACTTACAGGGGACTCTGGAAACACCATATATTTT
cdr3_aa: CASSPLTGDSGNTIYF
j_call: TRBJ1-3
clone_size: -
v_call: TRBV4-1
d_call: TRBD1

cdr3_nt: TGTGCCAGCAGCGTAGACGGGGGTGGGTCCTACAATGAGCAGTTCTTC
cdr3_aa: CASSVDGGGSYNEQFF
j_call: TRBJ2-1
clone_size: -
v_call: TRBV9
d_call: -

cdr3_nt: TGCAGCGTTGCTCTACAACAAGATACGCAGTATTTT
cdr3_aa: CSVALQQDTQYF
j_call: TRBJ2-3
clone_size: -
v_call: TRBV29-1
d_call: -

cdr3_nt: TGTGCCAGCAGCTTAGCGGGGTTCACAGATACGCAGTATTTT
cdr3_aa: CASSLAGFTDTQYF
j_call: TRBJ2-3
clone_size: -
v_call: TRBV7-9
d_call: -

cdr3_nt: TGTGCCAGCAGCACGCGGGGGGCGGACATCAATGAGCAGTTCTTC
cdr3_aa: CASSTRGADINEQFF
j_call: TRBJ2-1
clone_size: -
v_call: TRBV9
d_call: TRBD2

cdr3_nt: TGTGCCAGCAGCGATGATGGGACAGGGCTATATGGCTACACCTTC
cdr3_aa: CASSDDGTGLYGYTF
j_call: TRBJ1-2
clone_size: -
v_call: TRBV28
d_call: TRBD1

cdr3_nt: TGCGCCAGCAGCCAAGATGAGGGCGTAGACTACGAGCAGTACTTC
cdr3_aa: CASSQDEGVDYEQYF
j_call: TRBJ2-7
clone_size: -
v_call: TRBV4-3
d_call: -

cdr3_nt: TGTGCCAGCAGCTCGGTCCTAGGGCCTTTCGAGACCCAGTACTTC
cdr3_aa: CASSSVLGPFETQYF
j_call: TRBJ2-5
clone_size: -
v_call: TRBV7-8
d_call: -

cdr3_nt: TGTGCCAGTAGACTTAGCGGGACTAGCACAGATACGCAGTATTTT
cdr3_aa: CASRLSGTSTDTQYF
j_call: TRBJ2-3
clone_size: -
v_call: TRBV19
d_call: TRBD2

cdr3_nt: TGCGCCAGCAGCCAATTAATTGAGTGGGTCTATGGCTACACCTTC
cdr3_aa: CASSQLIEWVYGYTF
j_call: TRBJ1-2
clone_size: -
v_call: TRBV4-1
d_call: -

cdr3_nt: TGCGCCAGCAGCCAAGATCTTCCGGGACAGGGTAGCTATGGCTACACCTTC
cdr3_aa: CASSQDLPGQGSYGYTF
j_call: TRBJ1-2
clone_size: -
v_call: TRBV4-3
d_call: TRBD1

cdr3_nt: TGTGCCAGCAGCTTGTGGGAGGGCCCCGGGGAGCTGTTTTTT
cdr3_aa: CASSLWEGPGELFF
j_call: TRBJ2-2
clone_size: -
v_call: TRBV11-2
d_call: TRBD2

cdr3_nt: TGTGCCAGCAGCCGCGATTATCAGACTGAAGCTTTCTTT
cdr3_aa: CASSRDYQTEAFF
j_call: TRBJ1-1
clone_size: -
v_call: TRBV11-2
d_call: -

cdr3_nt: TGTGCCAGCAGCTCCAGGACCGGGACAGGGGGCGACGAGCAGTACTTC
cdr3_aa: CASSSRTGTGGDEQYF
j_call: TRBJ2-7
clone_size: -
v_call: TRBV11-3
d_call: TRBD1

cdr3_nt: TGTGCCTGGAGTATTGGCTCGGGGGCCTCCGCTTTCTATCAGCCCCAGCATTTT
cdr3_aa: CAWSIGSGASAFYQPQHF
j_call: TRBJ1-5
clone_size: -
v_call: TRBV30
d_call: -

cdr3_nt: TGCGCCAGCAGCCAAGATTCGGCAGGGAGCGGAGAAAAACTGTTTTTT
cdr3_aa: CASSQDSAGSGEKLFF
j_call: TRBJ1-4
clone_size: once
v_call: TRBV4-3
d_call: -

cdr3_nt: TGTGCCAGCATGGGGACAGAATTCTACGAGCAGTACTTC
cdr3_aa: CASMGTEFYEQYF
j_call: TRBJ2-7
clone_size: -
v_call: TRBV28
d_call: TRBD1

cdr3_nt: TGTGCCAGTACTGTGGACAGGGGGTTTCTGGGCTACACCTTC
cdr3_aa: CASTVDRGFLGYTF
j_call: TRBJ1-2
clone_size: -
v_call: TRBV19
d_call: TRBD1

cdr3_nt: TGTGCCAGCAGCGGGGGACAGGGGGCCAATGAGCAGTTCTTC
cdr3_aa: CASSGGQGANEQFF
j_call: TRBJ2-1
clone_size: -
v_call: TRBV5-4
d_call: TRBD1

cdr3_nt: TGTGCCAGCAGCCCCGAGGCGGGGACAGGAGATTTT
cdr3_aa: CASSPEAGTGDF
j_call: TRBJ1-4
clone_size: -
v_call: TRBV21-1
d_call: -

cdr3_nt: TGTGCCAGCAGCTTAGGGAGGGCTTACAATGAGCAGTTCTTC
cdr3_aa: CASSLGRAYNEQFF
j_call: TRBJ2-1
clone_size: few
v_call: TRBV5-6
d_call: TRBD2

cdr3_nt: TGTGCCTGGAGTGAAGTCGTCACCTACGAGCAGTACTTC
cdr3_aa: CAWSEVVTYEQYF
j_call: TRBJ2-7
clone_size: -
v_call: TRBV30
d_call: -

cdr3_nt: TGTGCCAGCAGCTTCGCCCTTAGCGGGAAAATCTACGAGCAGTACTTC
cdr3_aa: CASSFALSGKIYEQYF
j_call: TRBJ2-7
clone_size: -
v_call: TRBV7-9
d_call: TRBD2

cdr3_nt: TGTGCCAGCAGCCAAGGCCGGATTCTTTCCTACGAGCAGTACTTC
cdr3_aa: CASSQGRILSYEQYF
j_call: TRBJ2-7
clone_size: -
v_call: TRBV4-2
d_call: -

cdr3_nt: TGTGCCAGCAGTGCCGGACCATATAATTCACCCCTCCACTTT
cdr3_aa: CASSAGPYNSPLHF
j_call: TRBJ1-6
clone_size: -
v_call: TRBV6-1
d_call: -

cdr3_nt: TGTGCCAGCAGTGACTCGGGACAGCACACCGGGGAGCTGTTTTTT
cdr3_aa: CASSDSGQHTGELFF
j_call: TRBJ2-2
clone_size: -
v_call: TRBV6-4
d_call: TRBD1

cdr3_nt: TGTGCCAGCAGTTACTGGGGTTCTATGAACACTGAAGCTTTCTTT
cdr3_aa: CASSYWGSMNTEAFF
j_call: TRBJ1-1
clone_size: -
v_call: TRBV6-6
d_call: -

cdr3_nt: TGTGCCAGCAGCCCCCTTCGGGGACAGGGTAACTATGGCTACACCTTC
cdr3_aa: CASSPLRGQGNYGYTF
j_call: TRBJ1-2
clone_size: -
v_call: TRBV28
d_call: TRBD1

cdr3_nt: TGTGCCAGCAGTTACTCCAGGGGGGGGGATCAGCCCCAGCATTTT
cdr3_aa: CASSYSRGGDQPQHF
j_call: TRBJ1-5
clone_size: -
v_call: TRBV6-5
d_call: TRBD1

cdr3_nt: TGTGCCAGCAGTGATTTACGCATCAATCAGCCCCAGCATTTT
cdr3_aa: CASSDLRINQPQHF
j_call: TRBJ1-5
clone_size: -
v_call: TRBV2
d_call: -

cdr3_nt: TGCGCCAGCAGTGAGGTCCAAGGTTGGCGGGGGACAGATACGCAGTATTTT
cdr3_aa: CASSEVQGWRGTDTQYF
j_call: TRBJ2-3
clone_size: -
v_call: TRBV10-1
d_call: TRBD2

cdr3_nt: TGTGCCAGCAGTTATTACACAGGGGGCGGCAATCAGCCCCAGCATTTT
cdr3_aa: CASSYYTGGGNQPQHF
j_call: TRBJ1-5
clone_size: once
v_call: TRBV5-6
d_call: TRBD1

cdr3_nt: TGTGCCAGCAGCTTAGATACAGCGGGCGGGAGGCGTGCAGATACGCAGTATTTT
cdr3_aa: CASSLDTAGGRRADTQYF
j_call: TRBJ2-3
clone_size: -
v_call: TRBV11-3
d_call: TRBD2

cdr3_nt: TGCAGCGTTGATCGGACAAGCGTGAACAATGAGCAGTTCTTC
cdr3_aa: CSVDRTSVNNEQFF
j_call: TRBJ2-1
clone_size: -
v_call: TRBV29-1
d_call: -